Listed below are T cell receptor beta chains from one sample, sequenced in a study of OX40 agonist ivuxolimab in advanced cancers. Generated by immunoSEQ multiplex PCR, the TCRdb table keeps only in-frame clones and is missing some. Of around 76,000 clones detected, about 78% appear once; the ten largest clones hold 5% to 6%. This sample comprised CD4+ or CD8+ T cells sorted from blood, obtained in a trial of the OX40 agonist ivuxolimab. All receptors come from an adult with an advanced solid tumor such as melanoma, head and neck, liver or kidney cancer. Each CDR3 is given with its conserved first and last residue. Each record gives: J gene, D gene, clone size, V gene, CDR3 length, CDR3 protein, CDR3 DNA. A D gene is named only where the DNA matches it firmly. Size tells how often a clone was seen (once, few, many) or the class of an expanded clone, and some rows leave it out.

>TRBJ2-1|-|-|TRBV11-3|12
CASSLDSNEQFF
TGTGCCAGCAGCTTAGATAGCAATGAGCAGTTCTTC
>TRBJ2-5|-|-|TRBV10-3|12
CAISEMGETQYF
TGTGCCATCAGTGAGATGGGGGAGACCCAGTACTTC
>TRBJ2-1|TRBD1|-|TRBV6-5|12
CASSDRGHEQFF
TGTGCCAGCAGTGACAGGGGACATGAGCAGTTCTTC
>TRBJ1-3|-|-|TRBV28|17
CASSLYPAAASGNTIYF
TGTGCCAGCAGTTTATACCCCGCAGCGGCCTCTGGAAACACCATATATTTT
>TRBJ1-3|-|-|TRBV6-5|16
CASSYSEGSSGNTIYF
TGTGCCAGCAGTTACTCGGAAGGGTCTTCTGGAAACACCATATATTTT
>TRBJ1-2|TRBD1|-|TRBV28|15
CASSLSPDRLQWDTF
TGTGCCAGCAGTTTATCACCGGACAGGCTCCAATGGGACACCTTC
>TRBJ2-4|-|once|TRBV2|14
CASSEEGSRNIQYF
TGTGCCAGCAGTGAAGAGGGCAGCCGAAACATTCAGTACTTC
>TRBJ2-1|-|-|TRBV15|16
CATSRVTGIPYNEQFF
TGTGCCACCAGCAGAGTCACGGGGATCCCCTACAATGAGCAGTTCTTC
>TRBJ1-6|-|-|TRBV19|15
CASNEMGAGTRTLHF
TGTGCCAGTAACGAAATGGGGGCAGGGACCCGAACCCTCCACTTT
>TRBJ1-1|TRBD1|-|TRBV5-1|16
CASSAGGQGRNTEAFF
TGCGCCAGCAGCGCCGGAGGACAGGGTCGTAACACTGAAGCTTTCTTT
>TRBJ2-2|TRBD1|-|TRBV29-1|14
CSVRPGGSTGELFF
TGCAGCGTTCGGCCAGGGGGTTCGACCGGGGAGCTGTTTTTT
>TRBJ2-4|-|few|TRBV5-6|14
CASSWVGAKNIQYF
TGTGCCAGCAGCTGGGTGGGAGCCAAAAACATTCAGTACTTC
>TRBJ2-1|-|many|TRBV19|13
CASSSGPGGEQFF
TGTGCCAGTAGTAGCGGGCCCGGGGGTGAGCAGTTCTTC
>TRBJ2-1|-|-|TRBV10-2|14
CASSRSVAYNEQFF
TGCGCCAGCAGTCGTAGCGTTGCCTACAATGAGCAGTTCTTC
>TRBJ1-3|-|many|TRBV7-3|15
CASSPTRGTGNTIYF
TGTGCCAGCAGCCCCACCAGGGGTACTGGAAACACCATATATTTT
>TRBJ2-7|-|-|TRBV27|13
CASRRGIAYEQYF
TGTGCCAGTCGAAGGGGGATTGCCTACGAGCAGTACTTC